This T cell receptor beta chain stems from a study of shared clonotypes between healthy human individuals. Overall study: For every donor, three CD4 naive, three CD4 memory, two CD8 naive and one CD8 memory plates were used. Overall study results and limits: Compared with clonotypes that all four donors shared, non-shared clonotypes had lower generation probabilities.

Profiled with immunoSEQ multiplex PCR; TCRdb holds only in-frame clones, not every one. The sample yields 2 million to 2.5 million clones, 90% to 97% seen once. Comments on this clone: Its cognate antigen is unknown.

Study donors comprised healthy, HIV-negative adults devoid of recent acute infection or vaccination. Splitting the CD4+ cells yielded a CD45RA+ naive subset and a CD45RA-negative memory subset. Sequencing used naive CD4+ T cells sorted from blood. Subset in this sample: CD45RA+ positively selected. This clonotype originated in a man in his late teens or twenties in good health.

CDR3 nucleotide sequence: TGTGCCAGTAGTATTGGTAGTTCGGTTGAGCAGTTCTTC. The encoded protein is CASSIGSSVEQFF. This chain joins TRBV19 and TRBJ2-1; unclear D gene. Trimming pared 3 bases from V and 9 bases from J, leaving 12 bases between. This CDR3 has 13 amino acids. CDR1 and CDR2 from the germline V gene are LNHDA and SQIVND (reference sequence).